This T cell receptor beta chain emerged from a study of shared clonotypes between healthy human individuals. CD45RO-negative, CCR7-positively selected cells formed the naive CD8 fraction, excluding terminally differentiated effector memory CD45RA+ cells. Sequencing was performed with immunoSEQ multiplex PCR; in TCRdb, only in-frame clones are kept and a portion is missing. The table includes roughly 550,000 clones, about 95% detected once. Germline values: CDR1 LNHNV, CDR2 YYDKDF (reference sequence). V lost 1 base to trimming and J lost 0 bases, with 11 bases between them. The CDR3 is 16 residues long.

The sequenced sample was naive CD8+ T cells sorted from blood. The TCR sequence derives from a woman aged 25 to 39 in good health. This chain uses TRBV15 with TRBJ2-3; D possibly corresponds to TRBD1 (6 bases). CDR3 DNA sequence: TGTGCCACCAGCAGAGCGGTCGGGACAAGCACAGATACGCAGTATTTT. It yields the protein CATSRAVGTSTDTQYF.